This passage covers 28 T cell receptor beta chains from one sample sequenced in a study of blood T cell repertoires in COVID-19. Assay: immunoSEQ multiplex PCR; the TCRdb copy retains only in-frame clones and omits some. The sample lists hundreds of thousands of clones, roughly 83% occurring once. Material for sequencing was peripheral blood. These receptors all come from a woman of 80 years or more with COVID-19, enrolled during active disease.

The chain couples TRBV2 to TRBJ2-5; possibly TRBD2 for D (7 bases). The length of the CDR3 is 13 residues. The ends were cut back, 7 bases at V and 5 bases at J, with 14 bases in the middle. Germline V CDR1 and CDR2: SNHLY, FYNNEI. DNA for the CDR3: TGTGCCAGCATCCGAGGGGGGGTTGAGACCCAGTACTTC. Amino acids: CASIRGGVETQYF.

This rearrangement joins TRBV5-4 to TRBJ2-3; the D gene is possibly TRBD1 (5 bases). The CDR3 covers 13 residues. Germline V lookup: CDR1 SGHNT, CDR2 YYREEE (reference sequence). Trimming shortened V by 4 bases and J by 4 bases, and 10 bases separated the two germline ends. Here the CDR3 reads CASSNQGSDTQYF. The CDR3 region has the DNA TGTGCCAGCAGCAACCAGGGATCAGATACGCAGTATTTT.

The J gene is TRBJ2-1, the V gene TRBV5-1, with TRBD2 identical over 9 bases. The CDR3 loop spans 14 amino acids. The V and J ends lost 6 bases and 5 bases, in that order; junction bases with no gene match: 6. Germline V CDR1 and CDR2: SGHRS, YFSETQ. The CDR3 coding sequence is TGCGCCAGCAACCCTAGCGGGACTAACAATGAGCAGTTCTTC. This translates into CASNPSGTNNEQFF.

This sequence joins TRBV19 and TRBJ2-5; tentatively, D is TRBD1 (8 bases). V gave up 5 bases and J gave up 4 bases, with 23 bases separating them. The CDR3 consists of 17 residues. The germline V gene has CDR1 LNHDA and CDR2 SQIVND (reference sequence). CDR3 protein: CASSPSTGEGRIETQYF. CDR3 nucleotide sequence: TGTGCCAGTAGTCCCTCGACAGGGGAGGGAAGGATAGAGACCCAGTACTTC.

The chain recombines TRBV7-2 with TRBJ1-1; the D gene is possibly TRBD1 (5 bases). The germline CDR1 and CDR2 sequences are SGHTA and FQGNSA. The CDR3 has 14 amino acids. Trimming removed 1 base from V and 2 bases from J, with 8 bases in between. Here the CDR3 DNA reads TGTGCCAGCAGCTTAGATCAGGGTAACACTGAAGCTTTCTTT. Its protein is CASSLDQGNTEAFF.

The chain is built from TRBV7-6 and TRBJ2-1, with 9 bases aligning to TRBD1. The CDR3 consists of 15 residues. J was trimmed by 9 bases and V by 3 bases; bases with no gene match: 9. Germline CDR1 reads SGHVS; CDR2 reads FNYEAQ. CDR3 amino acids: CASSLGGQGSSEQFF. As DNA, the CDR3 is TGTGCCAGCAGCTTGGGGGGACAGGGATCCAGTGAGCAGTTCTTC.

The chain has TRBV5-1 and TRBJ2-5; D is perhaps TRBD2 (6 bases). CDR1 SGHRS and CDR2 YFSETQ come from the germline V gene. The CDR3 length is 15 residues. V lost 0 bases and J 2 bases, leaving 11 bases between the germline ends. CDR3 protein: CASSLASGVQETQYF. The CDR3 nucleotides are TGCGCCAGCAGCTTGGCCTCGGGAGTACAAGAGACCCAGTACTTC.

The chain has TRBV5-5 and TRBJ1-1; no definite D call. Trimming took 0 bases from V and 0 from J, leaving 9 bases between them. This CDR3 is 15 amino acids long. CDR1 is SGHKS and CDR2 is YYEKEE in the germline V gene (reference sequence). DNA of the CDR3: TGTGCCAGCAGCTTGGGCCCAGTCATGAACACTGAAGCTTTCTTT. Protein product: CASSLGPVMNTEAFF. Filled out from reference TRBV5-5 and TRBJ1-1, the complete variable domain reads DAGVTQSPTHLIKTRGQQVTLRCSPISGHKSVSWYQQVLGQGPQFIFQYYEKEERGRGNFPDRFSARQFPNYSSELNVNALLLGDSALYLCASSLGPVMNTEAFFGQGTRLTVV.

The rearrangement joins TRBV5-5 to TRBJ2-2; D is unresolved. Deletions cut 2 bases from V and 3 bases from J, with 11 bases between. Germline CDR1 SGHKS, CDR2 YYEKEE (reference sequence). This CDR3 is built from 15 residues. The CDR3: CASSLGRSYTGELFF. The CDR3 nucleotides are TGTGCCAGCAGCTTAGGCAGGTCCTACACCGGGGAGCTGTTTTTT.

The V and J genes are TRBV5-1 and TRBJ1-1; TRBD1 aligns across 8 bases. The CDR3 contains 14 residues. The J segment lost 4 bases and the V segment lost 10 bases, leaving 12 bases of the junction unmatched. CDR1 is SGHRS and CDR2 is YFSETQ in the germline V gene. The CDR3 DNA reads TGCGCCTCCCGACAGGGGAGGATTAGCACTGAAGCTTTCTTT. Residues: CASRQGRISTEAFF.

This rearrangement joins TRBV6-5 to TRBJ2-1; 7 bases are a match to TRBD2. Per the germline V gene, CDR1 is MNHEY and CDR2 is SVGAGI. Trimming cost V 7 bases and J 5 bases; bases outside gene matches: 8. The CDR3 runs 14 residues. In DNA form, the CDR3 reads TGTGCCAGCATCGTGGGACTACACAACAATGAGCAGTTCTTC. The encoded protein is CASIVGLHNNEQFF.

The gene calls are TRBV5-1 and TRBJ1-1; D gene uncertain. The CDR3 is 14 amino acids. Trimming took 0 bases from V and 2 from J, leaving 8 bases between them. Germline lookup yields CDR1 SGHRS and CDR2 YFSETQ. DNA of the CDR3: TGCGCCAGCAGCTTGGCCCAATTTAACACTGAAGCTTTCTTT. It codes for CASSLAQFNTEAFF. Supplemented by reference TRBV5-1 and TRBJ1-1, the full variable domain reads KAGVTQTPRYLIKTRGQQVTLSCSPISGHRSVSWYQQTPGQGLQFLFEYFSETQRNKGNFPGRFSGRQFSNSRSEMNVSTLELGDSALYLCASSLAQFNTEAFFGQGTRLTVV.

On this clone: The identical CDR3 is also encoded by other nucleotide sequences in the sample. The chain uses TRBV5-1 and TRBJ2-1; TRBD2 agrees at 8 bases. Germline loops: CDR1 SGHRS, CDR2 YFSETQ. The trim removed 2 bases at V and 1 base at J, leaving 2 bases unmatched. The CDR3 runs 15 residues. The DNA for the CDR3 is TGCGCCAGCAGCTTAACTAGCGGATCCTACAATGAGCAGTTCTTC. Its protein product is CASSLTSGSYNEQFF.

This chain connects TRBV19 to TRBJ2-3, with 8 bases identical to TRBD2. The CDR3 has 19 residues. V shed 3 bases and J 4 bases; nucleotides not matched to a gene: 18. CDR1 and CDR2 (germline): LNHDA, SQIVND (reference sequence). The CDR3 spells CASSIGQAGAGGPPDTQYF. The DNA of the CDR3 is TGTGCCAGTAGTATCGGCCAGGCGGGCGCGGGGGGCCCCCCAGATACGCAGTATTTT.

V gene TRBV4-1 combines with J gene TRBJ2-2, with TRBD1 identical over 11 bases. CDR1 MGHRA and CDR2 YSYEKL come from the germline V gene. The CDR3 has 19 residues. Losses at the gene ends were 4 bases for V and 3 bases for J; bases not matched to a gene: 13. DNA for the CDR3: TGCGCCAGCAGCCTCACATCCCCCGGGACAGGGGGACACACCGGGGAGCTGTTTTTT. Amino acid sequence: CASSLTSPGTGGHTGELFF.

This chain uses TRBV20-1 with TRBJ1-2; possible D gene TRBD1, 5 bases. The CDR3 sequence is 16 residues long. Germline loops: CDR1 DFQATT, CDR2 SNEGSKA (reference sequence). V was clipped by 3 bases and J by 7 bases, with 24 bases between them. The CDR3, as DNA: TGCAGTGCTAGTCAGGGAGCGGGAGGCCCGTTGAGTGGCTACACCTTC. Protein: CSASQGAGGPLSGYTF.

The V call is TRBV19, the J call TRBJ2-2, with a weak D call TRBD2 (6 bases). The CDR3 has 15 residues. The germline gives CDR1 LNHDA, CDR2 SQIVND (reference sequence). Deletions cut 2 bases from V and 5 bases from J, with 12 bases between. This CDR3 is CASSIKTGGTGELFF. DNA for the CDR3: TGTGCCAGTAGTATAAAGACCGGGGGTACCGGGGAGCTGTTTTTT.

The CDR3 DNA follows: TGTGCCACCTCGTCGCCTAAGAACACTGAAGCTTTCTTT. Amino acids: CATSSPKNTEAFF. This chain connects TRBV10-3 to TRBJ1-1; D gene ambiguous. Germline assignment: CDR1 ENHRY and CDR2 SYGVKD. The length of the CDR3 is 13 residues. The V end was cut by 10 bases, the J end by 1 base, with 13 bases between.

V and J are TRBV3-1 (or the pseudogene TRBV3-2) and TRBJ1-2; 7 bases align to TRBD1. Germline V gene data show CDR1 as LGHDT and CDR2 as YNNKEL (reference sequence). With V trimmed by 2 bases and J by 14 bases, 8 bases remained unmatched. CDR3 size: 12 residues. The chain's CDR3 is CASSQSQGDKTF. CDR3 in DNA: TGTGCCAGCAGCCAAAGTCAGGGGGACAAGACCTTC.

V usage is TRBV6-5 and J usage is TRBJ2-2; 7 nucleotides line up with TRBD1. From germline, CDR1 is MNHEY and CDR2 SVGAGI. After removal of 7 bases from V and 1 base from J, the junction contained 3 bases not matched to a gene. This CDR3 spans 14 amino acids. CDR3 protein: CASTRDRNTGELFF. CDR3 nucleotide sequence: TGTGCCAGCACCCGGGACAGGAACACCGGGGAGCTGTTTTTT.

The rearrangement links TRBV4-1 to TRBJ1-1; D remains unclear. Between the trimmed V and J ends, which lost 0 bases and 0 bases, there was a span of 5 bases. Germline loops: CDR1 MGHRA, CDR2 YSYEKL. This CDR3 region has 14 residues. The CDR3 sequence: CASSQDHLNTEAFF. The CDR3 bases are TGCGCCAGCAGCCAAGATCATTTGAACACTGAAGCTTTCTTT.

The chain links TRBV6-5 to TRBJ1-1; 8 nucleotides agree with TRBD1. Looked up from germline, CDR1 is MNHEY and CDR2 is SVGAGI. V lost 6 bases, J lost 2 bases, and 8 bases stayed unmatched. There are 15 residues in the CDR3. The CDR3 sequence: CASRPSTGVNTEAFF. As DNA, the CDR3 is TGTGCCAGCAGACCCTCGACAGGGGTTAACACTGAAGCTTTCTTT.

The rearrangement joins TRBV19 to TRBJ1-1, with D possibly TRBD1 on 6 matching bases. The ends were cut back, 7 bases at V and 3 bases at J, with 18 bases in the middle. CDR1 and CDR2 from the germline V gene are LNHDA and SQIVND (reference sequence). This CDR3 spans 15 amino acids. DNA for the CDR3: TGTGCCAGTATGGGGAGGGGGGGCGCTGACACTGAAGCTTTCTTT. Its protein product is CASMGRGGADTEAFF.

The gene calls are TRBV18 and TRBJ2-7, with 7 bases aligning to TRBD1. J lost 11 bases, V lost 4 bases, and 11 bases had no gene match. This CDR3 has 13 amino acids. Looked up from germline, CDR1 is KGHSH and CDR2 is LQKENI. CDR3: CASSLGQDSTEYV. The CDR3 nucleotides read TGTGCCAGCTCACTCGGACAGGACTCCACCGAGTACGTC.

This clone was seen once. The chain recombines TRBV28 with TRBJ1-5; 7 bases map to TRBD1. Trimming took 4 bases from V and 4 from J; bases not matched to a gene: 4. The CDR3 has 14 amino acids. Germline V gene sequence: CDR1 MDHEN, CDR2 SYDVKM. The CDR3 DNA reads TGTGCCAGCAGTTCCCGGACAGGAAATCAGCCCCAGCATTTT. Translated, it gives CASSSRTGNQPQHF.

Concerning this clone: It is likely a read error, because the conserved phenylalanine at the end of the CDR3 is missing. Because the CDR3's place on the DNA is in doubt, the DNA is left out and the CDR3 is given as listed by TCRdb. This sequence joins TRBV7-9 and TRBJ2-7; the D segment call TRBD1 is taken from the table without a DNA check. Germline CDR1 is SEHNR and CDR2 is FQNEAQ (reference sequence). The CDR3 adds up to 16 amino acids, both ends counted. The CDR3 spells CARGISSRQGVLLAVI.

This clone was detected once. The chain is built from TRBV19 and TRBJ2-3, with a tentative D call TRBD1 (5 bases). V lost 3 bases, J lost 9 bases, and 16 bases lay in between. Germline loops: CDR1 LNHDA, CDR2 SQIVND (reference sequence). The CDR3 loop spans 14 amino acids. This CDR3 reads CASSIEAGRETQYF. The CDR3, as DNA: TGTGCCAGTAGTATCGAAGCAGGGCGAGAGACGCAGTATTTT.

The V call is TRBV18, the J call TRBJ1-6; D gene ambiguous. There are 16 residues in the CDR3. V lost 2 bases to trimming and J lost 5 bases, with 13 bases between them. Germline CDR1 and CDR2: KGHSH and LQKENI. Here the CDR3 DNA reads TGTGCCAGCTCACCATACACGGGGAGGAATAATTCACCCCTCCACTTT. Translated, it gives CASSPYTGRNNSPLHF.